A selection of T cell receptor beta chains follows, all from one sample in a study of cytomegalovirus exposure and HLA in healthy donors. Repertoires were generated with immunoSEQ multiplex PCR, while TCRdb's copy carries only in-frame clones and drops some. The table has 150,000 to 200,000 clones, around nine tenths seen once. The sample consisted of PBMCs. The origin of the receptors is a man aged 18 to 29 in good health and CMV-seropositive. The CDR3 runs from the conserved cysteine through the conserved F or W. D genes are given only for firm matches. Where a row states a size, it is once, few, many or the class of an expanded clone; other rows omit it.

d_call: TRBD1; j_call: TRBJ1-5; v_call: TRBV5-5; clone_size: .; cdr3_nt: TGTGCCAGCAGCCTTTCGACAGGGGGTGGGTATAGCAATCAGCCCCAGCATTTT; cdr3_aa: CASSLSTGGGYSNQPQHF
d_call: TRBD1; j_call: TRBJ2-7; v_call: TRBV5-1; clone_size: .; cdr3_nt: TGCGCCAGCAGCTGGGTATCCGGGACAGAAAATAAGCAGTACTTC; cdr3_aa: CASSWVSGTENKQYF
d_call: .; j_call: TRBJ2-1; v_call: TRBV27; clone_size: .; cdr3_nt: TGTGCCAGCAGTCTCTTCAGGGGAAGGTCCTACAATGAGCAGTTCTTC; cdr3_aa: CASSLFRGRSYNEQFF
d_call: TRBD1; j_call: TRBJ2-7; v_call: TRBV14; clone_size: .; cdr3_nt: TGTGCCAGCAGCCGCGGACAGGGAACCTACGAGCAGTACTTC; cdr3_aa: CASSRGQGTYEQYF
d_call: .; j_call: TRBJ2-1; v_call: TRBV18; clone_size: .; cdr3_nt: TGTGCCAGCTCACCACCGGTGGGGGGAGCCGGGGATGAGCAGTTCTTC; cdr3_aa: CASSPPVGGAGDEQFF
d_call: .; j_call: TRBJ2-2; v_call: TRBV7-3; clone_size: once; cdr3_nt: TGTGCCAGCAGCTTAGCTTCAGGGTGGTCCGGGGAGCTGTTTTTT; cdr3_aa: CASSLASGWSGELFF
d_call: TRBD1; j_call: TRBJ2-7; v_call: TRBV5-4; clone_size: once; cdr3_nt: TGTGCCAGCAGCTCTTACCGGGACAGGGGGCTGGGGTCCTACGAGCAGTACTTC; cdr3_aa: CASSSYRDRGLGSYEQYF
d_call: TRBD1; j_call: TRBJ2-3; v_call: TRBV6-1; clone_size: .; cdr3_nt: TGTGCCAGCAGTGGGGCAGGGGGCAGGCTGACGCAGTATTTT; cdr3_aa: CASSGAGGRLTQYF
d_call: .; j_call: TRBJ1-4; v_call: TRBV19; clone_size: once; cdr3_nt: TGTGCCAGTAGTACTGGGGGCAGGGGATTTCTTAATGAAAAACTGTTTTTT; cdr3_aa: CASSTGGRGFLNEKLFF
d_call: .; j_call: TRBJ2-7; v_call: TRBV2; clone_size: .; cdr3_nt: TGTGCCAGCAGGGAACTCGGGTACGAGCAGTACTTC; cdr3_aa: CASRELGYEQYF
d_call: .; j_call: TRBJ2-1; v_call: TRBV7-8; clone_size: .; cdr3_nt: TGTGCCAGCAGCTTAGACTATAGACCCAGGGCCAATGAGCAGTTCTTC; cdr3_aa: CASSLDYRPRANEQFF
d_call: TRBD2; j_call: TRBJ2-3; v_call: TRBV9; clone_size: .; cdr3_nt: TGTGCCAGCAGCGTAGGGACCGCGGGGGACACAGATACGCAGTATTTT; cdr3_aa: CASSVGTAGDTDTQYF
d_call: TRBD2; j_call: TRBJ2-1; v_call: TRBV7-9; clone_size: .; cdr3_nt: TGTGCCAGCAGCGTCCGGACTAGCGGGAGTTCTCGGAATGAGCAGTTCTTC; cdr3_aa: CASSVRTSGSSRNEQFF
d_call: .; j_call: TRBJ2-5; v_call: TRBV4-1; clone_size: .; cdr3_nt: TGCGCCAGCAGCCAAGAGAGGCGGGATATCCCAGAGACCCAGTACTTC; cdr3_aa: CASSQERRDIPETQYF
d_call: TRBD1; j_call: TRBJ2-1; v_call: TRBV7-3; clone_size: .; cdr3_nt: TGTGCCAGCAGCTTAGAGGGACAGGGGACCAATGAGCAGTTCTTC; cdr3_aa: CASSLEGQGTNEQFF
d_call: TRBD1; j_call: TRBJ2-7; v_call: TRBV5-1; clone_size: .; cdr3_nt: TGCGCCAGCAGCCGGGGACAGGGTCCCTACGAGCAGTACTTC; cdr3_aa: CASSRGQGPYEQYF
d_call: TRBD1; j_call: TRBJ1-4; v_call: TRBV30; clone_size: few; cdr3_nt: TGTGCCTGGGAAGGGGCGACAGGGGGCGGTGAAAAACTGTTTTTT; cdr3_aa: CAWEGATGGGEKLFF
d_call: .; j_call: TRBJ2-2; v_call: TRBV27; clone_size: .; cdr3_nt: TGTGCCAGCAGCCCATTTACTCTCGGAGGGCCTGGCGGGGAGCTGTTTTTT; cdr3_aa: CASSPFTLGGPGGELFF
d_call: .; j_call: TRBJ2-2; v_call: TRBV6-5; clone_size: .; cdr3_nt: TGTGCCAGCAGGGAACGCCCTCTCGGGTCCGGGGAGCTGTTTTTT; cdr3_aa: CASRERPLGSGELFF
d_call: .; j_call: TRBJ2-7; v_call: TRBV6-5; clone_size: .; cdr3_nt: TGTGCCAGCAGTTACTCCTATGGAGAGGCCTACGAGCAGTACTTC; cdr3_aa: CASSYSYGEAYEQYF
d_call: .; j_call: TRBJ2-5; v_call: TRBV19; clone_size: .; cdr3_nt: TGTGCCAGTAGTATCTCCAGGGGATTGGGTTGGGAGACCCAGTACTTC; cdr3_aa: CASSISRGLGWETQYF
d_call: .; j_call: TRBJ2-3; v_call: TRBV19; clone_size: .; cdr3_nt: TGTGCCAGTAGCCTGAGGTCCGGGGGGCAAAGAGATACGCAGTATTTT; cdr3_aa: CASSLRSGGQRDTQYF
d_call: TRBD1; j_call: TRBJ1-2; v_call: TRBV10-3; clone_size: .; cdr3_nt: TGTGCCATCAGTAGGACAGGGTCCCTCGCTAACTATGGCTACACCTTC; cdr3_aa: CAISRTGSLANYGYTF
d_call: .; j_call: TRBJ2-5; v_call: TRBV16; clone_size: once; cdr3_nt: TGTGCCAGCAGCCAAGTTGACACCCAAGAGACCCAGTACTTC; cdr3_aa: CASSQVDTQETQYF
d_call: .; j_call: TRBJ1-3; v_call: TRBV29-1; clone_size: .; cdr3_nt: TGCAGCGTTGAAGGAGATAAAGGAAACACCATATATTTT; cdr3_aa: CSVEGDKGNTIYF
d_call: .; j_call: TRBJ1-5; v_call: TRBV6-1; clone_size: .; cdr3_nt: TGTGCCAGCAAAAGTCCCTATAGCAATCAGCCCCAGCATTTT; cdr3_aa: CASKSPYSNQPQHF
d_call: TRBD2; j_call: TRBJ2-3; v_call: TRBV9; clone_size: .; cdr3_nt: TGTGCCAGCAGCTATCTTGTTAGCGGGAGGTCAGATACGCAGTATTTT; cdr3_aa: CASSYLVSGRSDTQYF
d_call: TRBD1; j_call: TRBJ2-7; v_call: TRBV30; clone_size: .; cdr3_nt: TGTGCCTGGAAGGGGGACAGGGTCCACGAGCAGTACTTC; cdr3_aa: CAWKGDRVHEQYF
d_call: TRBD2; j_call: TRBJ2-5; v_call: TRBV15; clone_size: .; cdr3_nt: TGTGCCACCAGCTCTAGCGGGATTGAGACCCAGTACTTC; cdr3_aa: CATSSSGIETQYF
d_call: TRBD2; j_call: TRBJ2-3; v_call: TRBV4-1; clone_size: .; cdr3_nt: TGCGCCAGCAGCCTATCCTTCGTACTAGCGGGAGGAAGGCTGAGGACAGATACGCAGTATTTT; cdr3_aa: CASSLSFVLAGGRLRTDTQYF
d_call: TRBD2; j_call: TRBJ2-7; v_call: TRBV27; clone_size: .; cdr3_nt: TGTGCCAGCAGTCTACGGACTAGCGGGCCGATCTACGAGCAGTACTTC; cdr3_aa: CASSLRTSGPIYEQYF
d_call: TRBD1; j_call: TRBJ1-4; v_call: TRBV15; clone_size: once; cdr3_nt: TGTGCCACCAGCACAGGGGGGGAAAAACTGTTTTTT; cdr3_aa: CATSTGGEKLFF
d_call: .; j_call: TRBJ1-3; v_call: TRBV25-1; clone_size: once; cdr3_nt: TGTGCCAGCAGTGCCGCAGGGGTAGGTGGAAACACCATATATTTT; cdr3_aa: CASSAAGVGGNTIYF
d_call: TRBD2; j_call: TRBJ2-7; v_call: TRBV5-4; clone_size: .; cdr3_nt: TGTGCCAGCAGCCCGGAGGCGGGACTAGTTGACGAGCAGTACTTC; cdr3_aa: CASSPEAGLVDEQYF
d_call: TRBD1; j_call: TRBJ2-7; v_call: TRBV5-8; clone_size: .; cdr3_nt: TGTGCCAGCAGCTTACAAGGGGACAGCTCCTACGAGCAGTACTTC; cdr3_aa: CASSLQGDSSYEQYF
d_call: .; j_call: TRBJ2-7; v_call: TRBV5-4; clone_size: .; cdr3_nt: TGTGCCAGCAGCTTAATAAGCTCGAACTACGAGCAGTACTTC; cdr3_aa: CASSLISSNYEQYF